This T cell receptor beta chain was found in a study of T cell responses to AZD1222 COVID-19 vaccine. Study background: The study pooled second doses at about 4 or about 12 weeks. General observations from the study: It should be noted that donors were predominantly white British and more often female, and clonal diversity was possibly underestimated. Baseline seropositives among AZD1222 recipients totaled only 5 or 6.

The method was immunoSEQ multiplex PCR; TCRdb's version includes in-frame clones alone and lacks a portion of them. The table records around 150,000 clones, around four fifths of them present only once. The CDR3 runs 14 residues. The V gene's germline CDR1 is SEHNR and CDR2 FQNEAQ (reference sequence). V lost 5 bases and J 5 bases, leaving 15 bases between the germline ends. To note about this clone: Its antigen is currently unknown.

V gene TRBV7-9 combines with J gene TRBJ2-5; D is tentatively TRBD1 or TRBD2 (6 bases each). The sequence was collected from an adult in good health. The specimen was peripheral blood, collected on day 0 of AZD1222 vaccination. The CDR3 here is CASSTGGRPETQYF. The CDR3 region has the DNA TGTGCCAGCAGCACTGGGGGGCGGCCGGAGACCCAGTACTTC.